The 16 T cell receptor beta chains below were found in one sample sequenced in a study of T-cell reconstitution after alpha-beta-depleted transplantation in children. For TCRbeta, the library was prepared with unique molecular identifiers. TCRdb reprocessed the PCR reads with MiXCR, giving one entry per CDR3 protein. The sample has some 500,000 distinct CDR3 sequences; approximately 30% are singletons. Here the sequenced sample was PBMCs from the stem cell graft donor, taken from the stem cell graft. These receptors were obtained from a human donor who donated a stem cell graft to a child with aplastic anemia.

The rearrangement links TRBV7-2 to TRBJ2-1, with D possibly matching TRBD2 (5 bases). V shed 1 base and J shed 3 bases, with 10 bases lying between them. The CDR3 has 15 residues. Germline CDR1 is SGHTA and CDR2 is FQGNSA. DNA for the CDR3: TGTACCAGCAGCTTAGGGACTTATTACTACAATGAGCAGTTCTTC. This sequence encodes CTSSLGTYYYNEQFF.

This clonotype has more than one count but fewer than ten. The rearrangement joins TRBV7-2 to TRBJ2-7, with 11 bases fitting TRBD2. Germline loops: CDR1 SGHTA, CDR2 FQGNSA. V dropped 4 bases and J dropped 0; count of bases not matched to a gene: 2. The CDR3 is 15 residues long. The CDR3 bases are TGTGCCAGCAGCTCTACTAGCGGGAGCTCCTACGAGCAGTACGTC. Residues: CASSSTSGSSYEQYV.

The rearrangement links TRBV29-1 to TRBJ2-2; 12 nucleotides match TRBD2. Trimming cost V 7 bases and J 7 bases; bases outside gene matches: 7. The CDR3 is 14 amino acids. Germline V gene lookup returns CDR1 SQVTM and CDR2 ANQGSEA. The DNA of the CDR3 is TGCAGCGGATCTAGCGGGAGGGCCGTCGGGGAGCTGTTTTTT. Its protein is CSGSSGRAVGELFF.

J is TRBJ2-5 and V is TRBV5-1; 11 nucleotides match TRBD2. Germline assignment: CDR1 SGHRS and CDR2 YFSETQ. The CDR3 length is 16 residues. V lost 2 bases to trimming and J lost 5 bases; unmatched junction nucleotides: 8. CDR3 in DNA: TGCGCCAGCAGCTTCACTAGCGGGAGCGTGGGGGAGACCCAGTACTTC. Its translation: CASSFTSGSVGETQYF.

This clonotype has a handful of counts. The chain couples TRBV6-5 to TRBJ1-5; D remains ambiguous. The V gene lost 0 bases and the J gene lost 0 bases, with 15 bases spanning the gap. The CDR3 runs to 18 residues. Germline CDR1 is MNHEY and CDR2 is SVGAGI. CDR3 residues: CASSYSTPADYSNQPQHF. The CDR3 DNA reads TGTGCCAGCAGTTACTCTACCCCGGCAGATTATAGCAATCAGCCCCAGCATTTT.

This clonotype has only a few counts. The rearrangement links TRBV29-1 to TRBJ1-2; 7 positions agree with TRBD1. The CDR3 is 13 amino acids. Trimming cost V 7 bases and J 2 bases; bases outside gene matches: 7. CDR1 is SQVTM, CDR2 ANQGSEA, per germline. CDR3 residues: CSAQGGQNYGYTF. As DNA, the CDR3 is TGCAGCGCCCAGGGGGGGCAGAACTATGGCTACACCTTC.

The chain carries TRBV6-5 and TRBJ1-2, with D possibly TRBD1 on 6 matching bases. The germline CDR1 and CDR2 sequences are MNHEY and SVGAGI. V was pared by 2 bases and J by 7 bases, with 17 bases between. This CDR3 is built from 15 residues. The CDR3 loop reads CASSYPGGGARGYTF. The CDR3 region has the DNA TGTGCCAGCAGTTACCCGGGTGGGGGGGCGCGTGGCTACACCTTC.

The gene calls are TRBV29-1 and TRBJ2-7, with D possibly TRBD1 on 6 matching bases. V gave up 3 bases and J gave up 6 bases, with 15 bases separating them. The germline gives CDR1 SQVTM, CDR2 ANQGSEA. The CDR3 runs to 13 residues. Here the CDR3 reads CSVETGATCEQYF. CDR3 DNA sequence: TGCAGCGTTGAGACAGGTGCGACCTGCGAGCAGTACTTC.

This chain links TRBV25-1 with TRBJ1-1; D gene unclear. This CDR3 spans 15 amino acids. The V gene lost 6 bases and the J gene lost 1 base, with 15 bases spanning the gap. The germline V gene has CDR1 MGHDK and CDR2 SYGVNS. The chain's CDR3 is CASRGQPPGNTEAFF. CDR3 DNA sequence: TGTGCCAGCAGAGGCCAGCCCCCGGGGAACACTGAAGCTTTCTTT.

This clonotype was seen only a few times. The chain combines TRBV20-1 with TRBJ2-1, with D perhaps assigned TRBD1 or TRBD2 (5 bases each). Looked up from germline, CDR1 is DFQATT and CDR2 is SNEGSKA (reference sequence). CDR3 length: 16 residues. V lost 0 bases and J lost 6, with 18 bases in between. In DNA, the CDR3 is TGCAGTGCTAGAGATCCCGGGCGGGCGAGGGGCAATGAGCAGTTCTTC. It yields the protein CSARDPGRARGNEQFF.

This clonotype was picked up a small number of times. V gene TRBV5-5 combines with J gene TRBJ2-3, with D possibly TRBD1 on 6 matching bases. The length of the CDR3 is 15 residues. The V gene's germline CDR1 is SGHKS and CDR2 YYEKEE (reference sequence). V shed 3 bases and J shed 2 bases, with 13 bases lying between them. The CDR3 region has the DNA TGTGCCAGCAGCTCTACAGGGAGTGTCACAGATACGCAGTATTTT. It specifies CASSSTGSVTDTQYF.

The chain couples TRBV12-3 or TRBV12-4 to TRBJ1-2; D is unclear. CDR3 length equals 15 residues. The V end lost 0 bases, the J end lost 2 bases, and 10 bases lay between the germline ends. DNA of the CDR3: TGTGCCAGCAGTTTAGCTGGTGGAACGAACTATGGCTACACCTTC. Its protein product is CASSLAGGTNYGYTF.

The V gene is TRBV5-1, the J gene TRBJ2-2; maybe TRBD1 (6 bases). The CDR3 has 15 amino acids. CDR1 and CDR2 from the germline V gene are SGHRS and YFSETQ. Trimming removed 2 bases from V and 3 bases from J, with 11 bases in between. The CDR3 DNA is TGCGCCAGCAGCTTACCGGCAGGGGACACCGGGGAGCTGTTTTTT. Its protein product is CASSLPAGDTGELFF.

This chain uses TRBV14 with TRBJ2-3; possibly TRBD2 for D (7 bases). The ends were cut back, 4 bases at V and 2 bases at J, with 22 bases in the middle. The CDR3 extends over 18 amino acids. CDR1 SGHDN and CDR2 FVKESK come from the germline V gene. CDR3 DNA sequence: TGTGCCAGCAGCCCCCCACTGGGACTCGGGGGGCCCACAGATACGCAGTATTTT. This codes for CASSPPLGLGGPTDTQYF. Complete variable domain (other parts from reference TRBV14 and TRBJ2-3): EAGVTQFPSHSVIEKGQTVTLRCDPISGHDNLYWYRRVMGKEIKFLLHFVKESKQDESGMPNNRFLAERTGGTYSTLKVQPAELEDSGVYFCASSPPLGLGGPTDTQYFGPGTRLTVL.

The chain employs TRBV7-9 and TRBJ2-1; possibly TRBD2 for D (5 bases). This CDR3 is built from 15 residues. V lost 5 bases, J lost 7 bases, and 18 bases lay in between. Germline-derived CDR1 and CDR2 are SEHNR and FQNEAQ (reference sequence). DNA for the CDR3: TGTGCCAGCAGCAACGTGGGGAGCACAGTAAATGAGCAGTTCTTC. Translated: CASSNVGSTVNEQFF. The whole variable domain, filled in from reference TRBV7-9 and TRBJ2-1, reads DTGVSQNPRHKITKRGQNVTFRCDPISEHNRLYWYRQTLGQGPEFLTYFQNEAQLEKSRLLSDRFSAERPKGSFSTLEIQRTEQGDSAMYLCASSNVGSTVNEQFFGPGTRLTVL.

The V and J genes are TRBV27 and TRBJ2-2, with TRBD1 matching over 10 bases. The ends lost 5 bases at V and 9 bases at J; junction bases unmatched: 9. Germline V gives CDR1 MNHEY, CDR2 SMNVEV (reference sequence). This CDR3 region has 15 residues. The CDR3 DNA reads TGTGCCAGCAGTACCGGGACAGGGGCCAGTCGGGAGCTGTTTTTT. Amino acids: CASSTGTGASRELFF.